This entry lists 26 T cell receptor beta chains sequenced from one sample in a study of CD8+CD57+ T cells in acquired aplastic anemia. Genomic DNA acted as the template from which TCR beta VDJ combination and CDR3 sequence profiling were carried out. TCRdb reprocessed the reads with MiXCR, giving one entry per CDR3 protein. The sample includes some 150,000 distinct CDR3 sequences, 41% seen only once; the top ten take 8.4%. Material for sequencing was sorted CD4+, CD8+, or CD8+CD57+ T cells (not recorded which) from PBMCs. These receptors were collected from a human donor in good health, serving as a control.

In this sample, this clonotype turned up a few times. The chain carries TRBV4-2 and TRBJ1-4, with TRBD1 matching 9 bases. This CDR3 has 17 amino acids. Germline CDR1 and CDR2: LGHNA and YNFKEQ. V was clipped by 1 base and J by 6 bases; unmatched bases: 9. CDR3 in amino acids: CASSQGDREAVDEKLFF. In DNA, the CDR3 is TGTGCCAGCAGCCAAGGGGACAGGGAGGCGGTAGATGAAAAACTGTTTTTT.

As concerns this clonotype: The germline gene is not matched at one end of the junction; a read error may be the cause. This chain connects TRBV25-1 to TRBJ2-7; a possible D gene is TRBD1 (5 bases). CDR1 is MGHDK and CDR2 is SYGVNS in the germline V gene. The CDR3 spans 13 residues. The CDR3 DNA sequence: TGTGCCACCAGTCTTGCAGGGTCCTACGAGCAGTACTTC. Amino acids: CATSLAGSYEQYF.

The chain carries TRBV2 and TRBJ1-2; TRBD1 agrees at 7 bases. The germline V gene encodes CDR1 SNHLY and CDR2 FYNNEI. V lost 5 bases to trimming and J lost 3 bases; unmatched junction nucleotides: 6. This CDR3 region has 14 residues. The CDR3 protein is CASSTRQGDYGYTF. DNA of the CDR3: TGTGCCAGCAGTACGCGACAGGGCGACTATGGCTACACCTTC.

Of note for this clonotype: At one end, the junction sequence differs from germline, possibly due to a read error. The chain carries TRBV11-2 and TRBJ1-3; TRBD1 aligns across 7 bases. The CDR3 extends over 17 amino acids. Germline V lookup: CDR1 SGHAT, CDR2 FQNNGV. In nucleotides, the CDR3 is TGTACCAGCAGCCCCCAGACAGGGTTCCTTTTTGGAAACACCATATATTTT. Translated, it gives CTSSPQTGFLFGNTIYF.

This clonotype showed up just a few times. The gene calls are TRBV18 and TRBJ1-5; TRBD1 is a possible D gene (6 bases). The CDR3 length is 14 residues. CDR1 is KGHSH and CDR2 is LQKENI in the germline V gene. V shed 3 bases and J shed 6 bases, with 12 bases lying between them. In nucleotides, the CDR3 is TGTGCCAGCTCACCCGCAGAGGGGGTTCAGCCCCAGCATTTT. This translates into CASSPAEGVQPQHF.

The rearrangement joins TRBV20-1 to TRBJ2-1; 8 bases agree with TRBD1. This CDR3 is 14 amino acids long. Germline V gives CDR1 DFQATT, CDR2 SNEGSKA (reference sequence). Germline trimming cut 2 bases from V and 5 bases from J; bases unmatched to any gene: 5. The CDR3 sequence is CSARWTGMNNEQFF. The CDR3 nucleotides read TGCAGTGCTAGATGGACAGGGATGAACAATGAGCAGTTCTTC.

About this clonotype itself: Mismatch with germline at one junction end may stem from a read error. V and J are TRBV20-1 and TRBJ1-2; weak D call: TRBD1 (5 bases). Per the germline V gene, CDR1 is DFQATT and CDR2 is SNEGSKA (reference sequence). This CDR3 contains 14 residues. The CDR3: CGAIPHQGGDGYTF. The CDR3 DNA is TGCGGTGCTATACCGCATCAGGGTGGCGATGGCTACACCTTC.

This clonotype appeared a single time. This chain uses TRBV4-1 with TRBJ2-6; D might be TRBD1 (5 bases). Germline lookup yields CDR1 MGHRA and CDR2 YSYEKL. The CDR3 totals 16 residues. V was shortened by 4 bases and J by 0 bases, with 10 bases between the two germline ends. This CDR3 reads CASSPDSHSGANVLTF. The CDR3 DNA reads TGCGCCAGCAGCCCCGACAGTCACTCTGGGGCCAACGTCCTGACTTTC.

On this clonotype: Possible read error: a much larger clone is one base away. The chain carries TRBV4-2 and TRBJ1-2; 9 bases align to TRBD1. This CDR3 contains 14 residues. V shed 4 bases, J shed 5 bases, and the junction held 5 bases outside the gene matches. Looked up from germline, CDR1 is LGHNA and CDR2 is YNFKEQ. The CDR3 loop reads CASSLRDRAYGYTF. The CDR3 bases are TGTGCCAGCAGCCTCCGGGACAGGGCGTATGGCTACACCTTC.

This clonotype has only a few counts. The V gene is TRBV7-6, the J gene TRBJ1-6; no clear D. CDR1 SGHVS and CDR2 FNYEAQ come from the germline V gene. The V end was cut by 1 base, the J end by 9 bases, with 13 bases between. The CDR3 consists of 15 residues. The CDR3 bases are TGTGCCAGCAGCTTAGAAGCGGGGATTCGTTCACCCCTCCACTTT. Amino acids: CASSLEAGIRSPLHF.

The chain has TRBV2 and TRBJ2-3; no definite D call. The CDR3 is made up of 13 amino acids. The V end lost 6 bases, the J end lost 3 bases, and 10 bases lay between the germline ends. Germline loops: CDR1 SNHLY, CDR2 FYNNEI. DNA of the CDR3: TGTGCCAGCAGGGTGGTGAAAACAGATACGCAGTATTTT. It yields the protein CASRVVKTDTQYF.

This clonotype was detected a few times. The chain recombines TRBV15 with TRBJ2-3, with D perhaps TRBD2 (6 bases). The V end was cut by 0 bases, the J end by 6 bases, with 13 bases between. CDR3 length: 15 amino acids. CDR1 is LNHNV and CDR2 is YYDKDF in the germline V gene (reference sequence). CDR3 sequence: CATSREELASDTQYF. In DNA form, the CDR3 reads TGTGCCACCAGCAGAGAGGAACTAGCTAGTGATACGCAGTATTTT.

About this clonotype itself: Its ends do not fully match the called genes, so a read error is possible. This chain connects TRBV15 to TRBJ1-2; 8 bases map to TRBD1. This CDR3 has 14 amino acids. Germline V gene sequence: CDR1 LNHNV, CDR2 YYDKDF (reference sequence). The CDR3 DNA sequence: TGTGCCACCAGCGGATCCCCGACAGGGGATGGCTACATCTTC. Amino acids: CATSGSPTGDGYIF.

The rearrangement joins TRBV29-1 to TRBJ1-4; TRBD1 matches 7 bases. The ends lost 7 bases at V and 11 bases at J; junction bases unmatched: 10. The CDR3 runs 12 residues. Germline V gene data show CDR1 as SQVTM and CDR2 as ANQGSEA. The CDR3 protein is CSGGQVEGKLFF. The CDR3 bases are TGCAGCGGCGGACAGGTGGAGGGGAAACTGTTTTTT.

This clonotype was seen just once. This clone may be a read error of a much larger clone one base away. J is TRBJ1-5 and V is TRBV5-1, with D tentatively TRBD1 (5 bases). Trimming stripped 3 bases from V and 6 bases from J, with 16 bases between. This CDR3 contains 15 residues. CDR1 is SGHRS and CDR2 is YFSETQ in the germline V gene. CDR3 in DNA: TGCGCCAGCAGCTCGGGCGGGGGAAGTAGTCAGCCCCAGCATTTT. This codes for CASSSGGGSSQPQHF. Looking up the rest from reference TRBV5-1 and TRBJ1-5 gives the full variable domain: KAGVTQTPRYLIKTRGQQVTLSCSPISGHRSVSWYQQTPGQGLQFLFEYFSETQRNKGNFPGRFSGRQFSNSRSEMNVSTLELGDSALYLCASSSGGGSSQPQHFGDGTRLSIL.

As to this clonotype: This may be a read error: a much more frequent sequence differs by one nucleotide. This chain links TRBV7-8 with TRBJ1-1, with a tentative D call TRBD1 (6 bases). The germline V gene encodes CDR1 SGHVS and CDR2 FQNEAQ. V lost 5 bases to trimming and J lost 3 bases, with 16 bases between them. The CDR3 consists of 15 residues. Here the CDR3 DNA reads TGTGCCAGCAGCCCCCGACTGGGGGCCGACACTGAAGCTTTCTTT. It is translated as CASSPRLGADTEAFF.

The V and J genes are TRBV12-3 or TRBV12-4 and TRBJ1-2, with a tentative D call TRBD1 (5 bases). V lost 4 bases and J 1 base, leaving 10 bases between the germline ends. This CDR3 has 14 residues. In DNA form, the CDR3 reads TGTGCCAGCAGTTCGGGGGGGGGTAACTATGGCTACACCTTC. Translation gives CASSSGGGNYGYTF.

The rearrangement uses TRBV10-3 and TRBJ1-1; D unclear. The V gene lost 10 bases and the J gene lost 1 base, with 16 bases spanning the gap. The CDR3 runs 14 residues. CDR1 is ENHRY, CDR2 SYGVKD, per germline. CDR3 sequence (DNA): TGTGCCACCTCGGAAGGCCGCTCGAACACTGAAGCTTTCTTT. Translated, it gives CATSEGRSNTEAFF.

With regard to this clonotype: A read error is possible here, since a much larger clone lies one base away. The V call is TRBV14, the J call TRBJ1-4; 10 bases are shared with TRBD1. The germline gives CDR1 SGHDN, CDR2 FVKESK. The CDR3 covers 15 residues. Here the CDR3 DNA reads TGTGCCAGCAGCCAGTGGGACAGGGGAAAAGAAAAACTGTCTTTT. It encodes CASSQWDRGKEKLSF.

The V and J genes are TRBV7-2 and TRBJ1-2, with D maybe TRBD1 (6 bases). CDR1 is SGHTA and CDR2 is FQGNSA in the germline V gene. Deletions cut 6 bases from V and 3 bases from J, with 17 bases between. There are 15 residues in the CDR3. CDR3 nucleotide sequence: TGTGCCAGCAGTCTAACCGGGGGCAAGGACTATGGCTACACCTTC. It translates to CASSLTGGKDYGYTF. Full variable domain (remainder filled in from reference TRBV7-2 and TRBJ1-2): GAGVSQSPSNKVTEKGKDVELRCDPISGHTALYWYRQSLGQGLEFLIYFQGNSAPDKSGLPSDRFSAERTGGSVSTLTIQRTQQEDSAVYLCASSLTGGKDYGYTFGSGTRLTVV.

This clonotype was detected ten times or more. The chain links TRBV20-1 to TRBJ2-7, with TRBD1 as a possible D gene (6 bases). The germline V and J ends were trimmed by 3 bases and 6 bases, with 15 bases remaining between them. This CDR3 region has 13 residues. Germline V CDR1 and CDR2: DFQATT, SNEGSKA (reference sequence). This CDR3 reads CSARGAGTGEQYF. Written as DNA, the CDR3 is TGCAGTGCTAGGGGGGCAGGGACCGGCGAGCAGTACTTC.

This clonotype was seen many times. The V and J genes are TRBV20-1 and TRBJ2-3, with 8 bases fitting TRBD2. Germline V lookup: CDR1 DFQATT, CDR2 SNEGSKA (reference sequence). The ends lost 2 bases at V and 6 bases at J; junction bases unmatched: 7. The length of the CDR3 is 14 residues. The chain's CDR3 is CSARRSGVTDTQYF. CDR3 sequence (DNA): TGCAGTGCTAGACGTAGCGGGGTGACGGATACGCAGTATTTT.

This clonotype was observed a handful of times. This chain uses TRBV20-1 with TRBJ1-1; no firm D call. V was cut by 8 bases and J by 1 base, with 20 bases left in between. CDR1 DFQATT and CDR2 SNEGSKA come from the germline V gene (reference sequence). This CDR3 is built from 15 residues. CDR3 in DNA: TGCAGTTTTTTTTCTCCAGCGATAGGGAACACTGAAGCTTTCTTT. It is translated as CSFFSPAIGNTEAFF.

This rearrangement joins TRBV19 to TRBJ2-7; D is undetermined. The germline V gene encodes CDR1 LNHDA and CDR2 SQIVND (reference sequence). The length of the CDR3 is 13 residues. V was pared by 5 bases and J by 2 bases, with 10 bases between. DNA for the CDR3: TGTGCCAGTAGTCAAGCTTCTACCTACGAGCAGTACTTC. Translated: CASSQASTYEQYF. Full variable domain (remainder filled in from reference TRBV19 and TRBJ2-7): DGGITQSPKYLFRKEGQNVTLSCEQNLNHDAMYWYRQDPGQGLRLIYYSQIVNDFQKGDIAEGYSVSREKKESFPLTVTSAQKNPTAFYLCASSQASTYEQYFGPGTRLTVT.

The V gene is TRBV20-1, the J gene TRBJ1-5, with D perhaps TRBD1 (6 bases). Germline V lookup: CDR1 DFQATT, CDR2 SNEGSKA (reference sequence). This CDR3 is 14 amino acids long. Trimming removed 4 bases at V and 0 bases at J, with 10 bases between. DNA of the CDR3: TGCAGTGCTATCAGGGGCCCTAGCAATCAGCCCCAGCATTTT. Its translation: CSAIRGPSNQPQHF.

In this sample, this clonotype turned up many times. V gene TRBV5-1 combines with J gene TRBJ1-2; D not certain. Germline CDR1 reads SGHRS; CDR2 reads YFSETQ. Between the trimmed V and J ends, which lost 1 base and 3 bases, there was a span of 10 bases. CDR3 length: 14 amino acids. In DNA form, the CDR3 reads TGCGCCAGCAGCTTGTCCACCCGGGACTATGGCTACACCTTC. Translated, it gives CASSLSTRDYGYTF.